This record concerns one T cell receptor (beta chain) sequence. Self-reported history from a screening survey and questionnaire set each donor's cohort. Two negative PCRs, clearance, or symptom resolution characterized the recovered Cohort 3 donors. This sample is drawn from a study of blood T cell repertoires in COVID-19. Study as a whole: Acute and convalescent COVID-19 specimens originated in the United States, Italy and Spain.

Sequencing was performed with immunoSEQ multiplex PCR; in TCRdb, only in-frame clones are kept and a portion is missing. The sample yields 150,000 to 250,000 clones, 80% to 90% seen once. CDR1 is MNHNS, CDR2 SASEGT, per germline. The CDR3 totals 18 residues. The junction had 14 bases not matched to a gene; V was cut back by 1 base and J by 5 bases. The rearrangement joins TRBV6-1 to TRBJ2-5; the match to TRBD2 covers 9 bases. The receptor comes from a middle-aged man who had recovered from COVID-19. Sequenced sample: PBMCs or T cells enriched from blood (not recorded which). CDR3 nucleotide sequence: TGTGCCAGCAGTGAAGGGACAACCCTTCTAGCGGGACTGGAGACCCAGTACTTC. It is translated as CASSEGTTLLAGLETQYF.